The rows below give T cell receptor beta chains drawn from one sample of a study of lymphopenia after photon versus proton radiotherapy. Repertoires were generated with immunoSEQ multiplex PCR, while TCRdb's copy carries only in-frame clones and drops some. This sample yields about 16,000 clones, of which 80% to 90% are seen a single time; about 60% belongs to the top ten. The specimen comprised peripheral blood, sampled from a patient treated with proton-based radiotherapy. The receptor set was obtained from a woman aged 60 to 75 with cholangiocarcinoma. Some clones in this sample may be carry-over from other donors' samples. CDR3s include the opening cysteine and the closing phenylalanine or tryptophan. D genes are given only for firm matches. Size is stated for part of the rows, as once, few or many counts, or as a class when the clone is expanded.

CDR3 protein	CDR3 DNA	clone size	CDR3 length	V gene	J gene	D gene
CASSRLASSEQYF	TGTGCCAGCAGCCGACTAGCTTCCTCCGAGCAGTACTTC	-	13	TRBV2	TRBJ2-7	TRBD2
CASSFGEDNEQLF	TGTGCCAGCAGCTTCGGGGAGGACAATGAGCAGCTCTTC	-	13	TRBV7-6	TRBJ2-1	-
CSVQDHTEAFF	TGCAGTGTCCAAGACCACACTGAAGCTTTCTTT	-	11	TRBV20-1	TRBJ1-1	-
CASSPGSRETQYF	TGTGCCAGCTCCCCGGGAAGTCGGGAGACCCAGTACTTC	once	13	TRBV18	TRBJ2-5	-
CASRLTGWPAYNEQFF	TGTGCCAGCAGGCTGACAGGGTGGCCCGCTTACAATGAGCAGTTCTTC	-	16	TRBV7-2	TRBJ2-1	TRBD1
CASSDMGAELFF	TGTGCCAGCAGTGATATGGGGGCAGAACTGTTTTTT	-	12	TRBV25-1	TRBJ1-4	-
CASSDPTGGNTIYF	TGTGCCAGCAGCGACCCGACAGGTGGAAACACCATATATTTT	-	14	TRBV7-9	TRBJ1-3	-
CASSVSTDTQYF	TGTGCCAGCAGCGTGAGCACAGATACGCAGTATTTT	-	12	TRBV7-8	TRBJ2-3	-
CASSYGTIGGYTF	TGTGCCAGCAGTTACGGGACAATAGGTGGCTACACCTTC	-	13	TRBV6-5	TRBJ1-2	-
CATRTDSTDTQYF	TGTGCCACCAGGACAGACAGCACAGATACGCAGTATTTT	-	13	TRBV6-5	TRBJ2-3	-
CASSVWGGGTEAFF	TGTGCCAGCAGCGTTTGGGGGGGTGGCACTGAAGCTTTCTTT	-	14	TRBV9	TRBJ1-1	-
CASSPRSLQNNEQFF	TGTGCCAGCTCACCAAGGTCTCTACAAAACAATGAGCAGTTCTTC	-	15	TRBV18	TRBJ2-1	-
CASSEEYNSPLHF	TGTGCCAGCAGCGAAGAGTATAATTCACCCCTCCACTTT	few	13	TRBV9	TRBJ1-6	-
CAWTGSPAGTEAFF	TGTGCCTGGACGGGGAGTCCAGCGGGGACTGAAGCTTTCTTT	-	14	TRBV30	TRBJ1-1	-
CASSEGQGFSYEQYF	TGTGCCAGTAGTGAAGGACAGGGATTCTCCTACGAGCAGTACTTC	few	15	TRBV19	TRBJ2-7	TRBD1
CASSPLGRGSYNEQFF	TGTGCCAGCTCACCACTTGGGCGGGGATCCTACAATGAGCAGTTCTTC	once	16	TRBV18	TRBJ2-1	-
CASSLSTGTGRYEQYF	TGTGCCAGCAGTTTATCTACCGGGACAGGTCGCTACGAGCAGTACTTC	-	16	TRBV27	TRBJ2-7	TRBD1
CASSRRGDQPQHF	TGTGCCAGCAGTCGTAGGGGGGATCAGCCCCAGCATTTT	-	13	TRBV6-5	TRBJ1-5	-
CASSPRGANYLDEQFF	TGTGCCAGTAGCCCGCGGGGGGCCAATTACTTGGATGAGCAGTTCTTC	-	16	TRBV19	TRBJ2-1	TRBD2
CASSPGLAMSDTQYF	TGTGCCAGCAGTCCGGGACTAGCTATGTCAGATACGCAGTATTTT	-	15	TRBV27	TRBJ2-3	TRBD2
CASSLSRANSPLHF	TGTGCCAGCAGCTTAAGCAGGGCTAATTCACCCCTCCACTTT	-	14	TRBV7-6	TRBJ1-6	-
CASSHPFDRVGTEAFF	TGTGCCAGCAGCCATCCCTTCGACAGGGTGGGCACTGAAGCTTTCTTT	-	16	TRBV4-2	TRBJ1-1	TRBD1
CASSLEGSEQYF	TGTGCCAGCAGCTTGGAAGGGTCCGAGCAGTACTTC	-	12	TRBV7-6	TRBJ2-7	-
CAWRRSSGTLANYGYTF	TGTGCCTGGAGGAGAAGCTCCGGGACCCTCGCTAACTATGGCTACACCTTC	once	17	TRBV30	TRBJ1-2	-
CASSPQAGGPSTGELFF	TGTGCCAGCTCACCACAAGCGGGAGGGCCGAGTACCGGGGAGCTGTTTTTT	-	17	TRBV18	TRBJ2-2	TRBD2
CASSRGSGRTDTQYF	TGCGCCAGCAGCCGGGGTAGCGGGAGGACAGATACGCAGTATTTT	-	15	TRBV4-3	TRBJ2-3	TRBD2
CASSLLRGDTEAFF	TGTGCCAGCAGCTTATTGAGGGGCGACACTGAAGCTTTCTTT	-	14	TRBV7-8	TRBJ1-1	-
CASSSAPQGAAYGYTF	TGCGCCAGCAGCTCCGCCCCCCAGGGGGCTGCCTATGGCTACACCTTC	-	16	TRBV5-1	TRBJ1-2	TRBD1
CASSRWGLKIYEQYF	TGTGCCAGCAGCCGGTGGGGACTCAAGATCTACGAGCAGTACTTC	-	15	TRBV5-6	TRBJ2-7	-
CASRLRPSYNEQFF	TGCGCCAGCCGTCTGAGGCCCAGCTACAATGAGCAGTTCTTC	few	14	TRBV5-1	TRBJ2-1	-
CASSPGGSYEQYF	TGTGCCAGCAGCCCCGGGGGGTCCTACGAGCAGTACTTC	-	13	TRBV11-3	TRBJ2-7	TRBD2
CASRMTGARYEQYF	TGTGCCAGCAGGATGACAGGGGCTAGGTACGAGCAGTACTTC	-	14	TRBV5-6	TRBJ2-7	TRBD1
CASSLTKGLAGVETQYF	TGTGCCAGCAGTTTGACTAAGGGACTAGCGGGAGTGGAGACCCAGTACTTC	-	17	TRBV2	TRBJ2-5	TRBD2
CASSAYRGSSGNTIYF	TGTGCCAGCAGCGCCTACAGGGGCTCGTCTGGAAACACCATATATTTT	-	16	TRBV9	TRBJ1-3	TRBD1
CASSLISSGGTEAFF	TGTGCCAGCAGTTTAATCTCCTCGGGAGGCACTGAAGCTTTCTTT	-	15	TRBV27	TRBJ1-1	-
CASRTSWGHGANVLTF	TGTGCCAGCAGGACCTCTTGGGGTCACGGGGCCAACGTCCTGACTTTC	once	16	TRBV28	TRBJ2-6	-
CASSLGTQREAFF	TGTGCCAGCAGCCTCGGGACCCAAAGGGAAGCTTTCTTT	few	13	TRBV7-2	TRBJ1-1	-
CASSLGDTGGGAYEQYF	TGTGCCAGCAGCTTAGGAGACACGGGCGGGGGGGCCTACGAGCAGTACTTC	-	17	TRBV7-6	TRBJ2-7	TRBD2
CASSSGTSGGITGELFF	TGCGCCAGCAGCTCGGGGACTAGCGGGGGTATAACCGGGGAGCTGTTTTTT	-	17	TRBV5-1	TRBJ2-2	TRBD2
CASSLPRGNSPLHF	TGTGCCAGCAGCTTGCCCAGGGGCAATTCACCCCTCCACTTT	-	14	TRBV5-5	TRBJ1-6	-
CASSYSKQTYTGELFF	TGTGCCAGCAGTTACTCGAAGCAGACCTACACCGGGGAGCTGTTTTTT	-	16	TRBV6-6	TRBJ2-2	-